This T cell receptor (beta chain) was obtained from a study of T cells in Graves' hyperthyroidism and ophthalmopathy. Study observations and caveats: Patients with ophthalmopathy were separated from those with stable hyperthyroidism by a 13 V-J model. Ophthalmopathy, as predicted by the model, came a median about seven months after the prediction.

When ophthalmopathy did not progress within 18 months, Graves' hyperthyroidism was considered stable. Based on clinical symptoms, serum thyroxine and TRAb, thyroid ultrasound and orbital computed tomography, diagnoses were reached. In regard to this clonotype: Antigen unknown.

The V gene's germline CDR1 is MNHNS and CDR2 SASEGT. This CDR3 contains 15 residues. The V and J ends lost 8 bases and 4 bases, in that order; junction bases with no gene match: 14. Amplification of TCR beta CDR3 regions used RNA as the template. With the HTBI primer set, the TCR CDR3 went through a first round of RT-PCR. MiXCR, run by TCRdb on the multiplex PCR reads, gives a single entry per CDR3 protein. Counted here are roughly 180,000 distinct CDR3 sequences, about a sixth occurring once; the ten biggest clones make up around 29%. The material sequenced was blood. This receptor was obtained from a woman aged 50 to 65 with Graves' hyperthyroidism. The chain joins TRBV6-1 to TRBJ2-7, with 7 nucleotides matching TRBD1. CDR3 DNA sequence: TGTGCCAGCGACCCATGGGCAGGGGGAACTTACGAGCAGTACTTC. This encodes CASDPWAGGTYEQYF.